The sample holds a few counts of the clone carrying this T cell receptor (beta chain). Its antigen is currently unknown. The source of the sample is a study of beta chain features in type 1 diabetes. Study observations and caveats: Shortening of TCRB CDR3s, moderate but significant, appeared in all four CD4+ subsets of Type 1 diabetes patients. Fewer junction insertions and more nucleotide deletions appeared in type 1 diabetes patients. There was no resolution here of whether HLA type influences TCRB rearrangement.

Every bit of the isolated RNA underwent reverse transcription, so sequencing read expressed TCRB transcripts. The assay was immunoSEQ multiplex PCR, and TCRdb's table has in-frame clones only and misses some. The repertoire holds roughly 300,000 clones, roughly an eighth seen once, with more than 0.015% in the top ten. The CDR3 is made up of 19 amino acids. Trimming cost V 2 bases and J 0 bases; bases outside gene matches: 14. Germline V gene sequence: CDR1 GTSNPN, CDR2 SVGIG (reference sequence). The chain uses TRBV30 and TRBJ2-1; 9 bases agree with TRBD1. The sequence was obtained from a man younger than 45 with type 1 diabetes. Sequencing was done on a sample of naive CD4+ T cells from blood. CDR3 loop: CAWSRDRGWNPGSYNEQFF. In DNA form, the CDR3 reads TGTGCCTGGAGTCGCGACAGGGGGTGGAACCCCGGCTCCTACAATGAGCAGTTCTTC.